The 18 T cell receptor beta chains listed next were all sequenced from one sample in a study of tumor-infiltrating lymphocytes in oesophageal squamous cell carcinoma. TCRdb re-called the PCR reads through MiXCR, storing one row per CDR3 protein. The sample includes about 15,000 distinct CDR3 sequences, 50% of them seen just once. Sequencing input: esophageal tumor tissue. The receptors shown here come from a male donor with esophageal squamous cell carcinoma.

V is TRBV12-3 or TRBV12-4 and J is TRBJ2-5, with 8 bases aligning to TRBD2. The J call may be in error: the DNA end matches TRBJ2-1 better. This CDR3 contains 14 residues. The CDR3 DNA reads as TGTGCCAGCAGTTTTTCAGCGGGAGTCAATGAGCAGTTCTTC. Translated: CASSFSAGVNEQFF.

This rearrangement joins TRBV28 to TRBJ2-1; perhaps TRBD1 as D (6 bases). The tail of the sequence fits TRBJ2-7 better, so the J call may be wrong. This CDR3 is 13 amino acids long. Germline V lookup: CDR1 MDHEN, CDR2 SYDVKM. The CDR3 loop reads CASSSGHHYEQYF. The CDR3 nucleotides are TGTGCCAGCAGTTCGGGACACCACTACGAGCAGTACTTC.

Worth noting for this clonotype: This may arise from a read error, as a much more abundant clone is one base away. The chain combines TRBV7-6 with TRBJ1-2, with a tentative D call TRBD1 (6 bases). Looked up from germline, CDR1 is SGHVS and CDR2 is FNYEAQ. The CDR3 contains 14 residues. This chain's CDR3 is CASSIEQGHYGDTF. The CDR3 DNA is TGTGCTAGCAGCATTGAACAGGGCCACTATGGCGACACCTTC.

This clonotype was found a few times. The rearrangement links TRBV7-8 to TRBJ2-1, with D unclear. CDR3 size: 16 residues. Trimming removed 0 bases at V and 5 bases at J, with 14 bases between. Per germline, CDR1 SGHVS and CDR2 FQNEAQ. The CDR3 spells CASSLAGGVRHNEQFF. The CDR3 region has the DNA TGTGCCAGCAGCTTAGCGGGCGGAGTGCGGCACAATGAGCAGTTCTTC.

At least ten counts were recorded for this clonotype. A much larger clonotype is one base distant, so this may be a read error. The chain combines TRBV12-3 or TRBV12-4 with TRBJ2-7, with D possibly called TRBD1 or TRBD2 (5 bases each). The ends were cut back, 4 bases at V and 7 bases at J, with 14 bases in the middle. The CDR3 sequence is 13 residues long. The DNA for the CDR3 is TGTGCCAGCAGTTACAGGACTGGTGATGAGCAGTACTTC. It specifies CASSYRTGDEQYF.

The chain combines TRBV6-8 with TRBJ1-2; D remains unclear. The CDR3 covers 16 residues. The V end lost 5 bases, the J end lost 5 bases, and 21 bases lay between the germline ends. Germline V gene data show CDR1 as MNHGY and CDR2 as SAAAGT. The CDR3 is CASSVTSAYNRYGYTF. CDR3 bases: TGTGCCAGCAGTGTAACTTCAGCCTACAATAGATATGGCTACACCTTC.

This clonotype has ten or more counts. V usage is TRBV7-3 and J usage is TRBJ2-3; D is ambiguous. CDR1 is SGHTA and CDR2 is FQGTGA in the germline V gene. V was cut by 5 bases and J by 1 base, with 13 bases left in between. CDR3 length: 15 amino acids. The CDR3 sequence: CASSPSYLGTDTQYF. The CDR3 DNA is TGTGCCAGCAGCCCGTCCTACCTAGGCACAGATACGCAGTATTTT.

This clonotype was detected many times. V and J are TRBV9 and TRBJ2-7; TRBD1 is a possible D gene (6 bases). In germline, CDR1 is SGDLS, CDR2 YYNGEE. The CDR3 is made up of 13 amino acids. Trimming pared 0 bases from V and 6 bases from J, leaving 10 bases between. The CDR3 here is CASSVVLGGEQYF. In DNA, the CDR3 is TGTGCCAGCAGCGTAGTTTTAGGGGGCGAGCAGTACTTC.

This chain links TRBV6-6 with TRBJ1-2; D is possibly TRBD1 (5 bases). Germline loops: CDR1 MNHNY, CDR2 SVGAGI (reference sequence). The V end was cut by 8 bases, the J end by 5 bases, with 12 bases between. The CDR3 length is 12 residues. The CDR3 region has the DNA TGTGCCAGCCAAGGTCAGGGATATGGCTACACCTTC. Its translation: CASQGQGYGYTF.

V and J are TRBV7-4 and TRBJ2-3; D possibly corresponds to TRBD1 (5 bases). The J call is in doubt because the DNA end fits TRBJ1-1 better. The germline gives CDR1 SGHVT, CDR2 SQSDAQ. There are 14 residues in the CDR3. CDR3 amino acids: CASSLRVSNTEAFF. In DNA form, the CDR3 reads TGTGCCAGCAGCCTCAGGGTGTCGAACACTGAAGCTTTCTTT.

The chain joins TRBV6-6 to TRBJ2-3; perhaps TRBD2 as D (6 bases). Matching the DNA end better, TRBJ2-5 makes the J call doubtful. CDR1 and CDR2 from the germline V gene are MNHNY and SVGAGI (reference sequence). The CDR3 runs 15 residues. The CDR3 spells CASSSPGLLQETQYF. In DNA, the CDR3 is TGTGCCAGCAGTTCCCCGGGACTTCTCCAAGAGACCCAGTACTTC.

V is TRBV28 and J is TRBJ2-4; D possibly corresponds to TRBD1 (6 bases). Trimming removed 5 bases at V and 1 base at J, with 15 bases between. Germline CDR1 and CDR2: MDHEN and SYDVKM. The CDR3 spans 16 residues. The CDR3 region has the DNA TGTGCCAGCAGTCCAGACGACAGGCCCGCCAAAAACATTCAGTACTTC. Amino acids: CASSPDDRPAKNIQYF.

This clonotype has at least ten counts. The gene calls are TRBV6-1 and TRBJ2-3; TRBD2 is a possible D gene (7 bases). The CDR3 consists of 19 residues. Trimming pared 6 bases from V and 1 base from J, leaving 26 bases between. Germline-derived CDR1 and CDR2 are MNHNS and SASEGT. The CDR3 bases are TGTGCCAGCAGCCCACCGGGGGCCCAGGGGCTAGCGGGCACAGATACGCAGTATTTT. The encoded protein is CASSPPGAQGLAGTDTQYF.

By frequency in the sample, this clonotype is hyperexpanded (1% or more). The V gene is TRBV7-6, the J gene TRBJ2-1, with D possibly TRBD2 on 6 matching bases. CDR3 length: 16 residues. The germline gives CDR1 SGHVS, CDR2 FNYEAQ. V lost 5 bases and J lost 7, with 21 bases in between. CDR3 coding DNA: TGTGCCAGCAGCCCTATTTATGCCGGGGGTCGTAATGAGCAGTTCTTC. Protein: CASSPIYAGGRNEQFF.

This clonotype turned up a few times. The chain employs TRBV11-2 and TRBJ2-5, with 13 positions matching TRBD2. The DNA matches TRBJ2-1 better at its end, which makes the J call doubtful. The CDR3 covers 15 residues. Germline assignment: CDR1 SGHAT and CDR2 FQNNGV. As DNA, the CDR3 is TGTGCCAGCAGCCCTACTAGCGGGAGGGGGAATGAGCAGTTCTTC. Translated, it gives CASSPTSGRGNEQFF.

This clonotype was observed many times. Being one base from a much bigger clone, this may be a read error. This chain links TRBV7-9 with TRBJ2-5; TRBD1 agrees at 9 bases. This CDR3 region has 15 residues. Trimming at V came to 4 bases and at J to 11 bases, leaving 14 bases not matched to a gene. Germline V gene sequence: CDR1 SEHNR, CDR2 FQNEAQ (reference sequence). CDR3 protein: CASSSGTGIYNEQYF. The CDR3 nucleotides read TGTGCCAGCAGCTCTGGGACAGGGATCTACAATGAGCAGTACTTC. The full variable domain, rest sourced from reference TRBV7-9 and TRBJ2-5, is DTGVSQNPRHKITKRGQNVTFRCDPISEHNRLYWYRQTLGQGPEFLTYFQNEAQLEKSRLLSDRFSAERPKGSFSTLEIQRTEQGDSAMYLCASSSGTGIYNEQYFGPGTRLLVL.

In this sample, this clonotype turned up once. This sequence may be a read error, since a much larger clone differs from it by one base. The chain recombines TRBV7-6 with TRBJ2-3, with 10 positions matching TRBD2. The CDR3 length is 15 residues. Germline CDR1 and CDR2: SGHVS and FNYEAQ. The CDR3 sequence: CASSPRLAGVETQCF. The CDR3 nucleotides read TGTGCTAGCAGCCCCCGACTAGCGGGTGTGGAGACCCAGTGCTTC.

The chain links TRBV7-6 to TRBJ2-7; TRBD2 matches 15 bases. Germline CDR1 and CDR2: SGHVS and FNYEAQ. The CDR3 has 16 amino acids. The trim removed 5 bases at V and 7 bases at J, leaving 9 bases unmatched. CDR3 nucleotides: TGTGCCAGCAGCCGACGGACTAGCGGGGGGGCTGTTGAGCAGTACTTC. Amino acids: CASSRRTSGGAVEQYF.